What follows are 12 T cell receptor beta chains derived from one specimen sequenced in a study of blood T cells in healthy people across ages. Sample-barcoded 5' priming and a J-beta primer mix drove a second PCR of 7 to 11 cycles. Via MiXCR, TCRdb re-called the 5' RACE reads, giving one row per CDR3 protein. The top ten clones hold roughly 10% of a sample with approximately 580,000 distinct CDR3 sequences, around 24% of them seen once. Separately, the same data were catalogued under a study of T cells of mothers and their children.

The sequenced sample consisted of blood. The receptors here all came from a boy aged 10-17 years in good health.

The chain couples TRBV4-1 to TRBJ2-5; D unclear. CDR1 MGHRA and CDR2 YSYEKL come from the germline V gene. The ends were cut back, 3 bases at V and 5 bases at J, with 13 bases in the middle. The CDR3 consists of 14 residues. In nucleotides, the CDR3 is TGCGCCAGCAGCCAGGCACAGCCCTACGAGACCCAGTACTTC. Its protein product is CASSQAQPYETQYF.

This clonotype was counted between two and nine times. V usage is TRBV29-1 and J usage is TRBJ1-2; no clear D gene. V lost 7 bases and J 8 bases, leaving 17 bases between the germline ends. CDR1 and CDR2 from the germline V gene are SQVTM and ANQGSEA. This CDR3 region has 12 residues. The CDR3 DNA follows: TGCAGCGCCCAAGGGAGGGAAATAGGCTACACCTTC. Encoded protein: CSAQGREIGYTF.

Remarks on this clonotype: This may stem from a read error, because a much larger clone lies one nucleotide away. This chain links TRBV4-3 with TRBJ2-5; 13 bases are a match to TRBD2. The CDR3 contains 17 residues. V lost 4 bases to trimming and J lost 5 bases; unmatched junction nucleotides: 10. Germline V CDR1 and CDR2: LGHNA, YSLEER. CDR3 DNA: TGCGCCAGCAGCCCTCTCACTAGCGGGGGGGATCGGGAGACCCAGTACTTC. Translation gives CASSPLTSGGDRETQYF.

This clonotype has a count of ten or more. The chain is built from TRBV14 and TRBJ2-7; 9 nucleotides align to TRBD1. CDR3 length equals 14 residues. Germline CDR1 is SGHDN and CDR2 is FVKESK. The J segment lost 4 bases and the V segment lost 6 bases, leaving 7 bases of the junction unmatched. This CDR3 reads CASREAGQGYEQYF. CDR3 DNA: TGTGCCAGCAGGGAGGCGGGACAGGGTTACGAGCAGTACTTC. Drawing the rest from reference TRBV14 and TRBJ2-7, the complete variable domain is EAGVTQFPSHSVIEKGQTVTLRCDPISGHDNLYWYRRVMGKEIKFLLHFVKESKQDESGMPNNRFLAERTGGTYSTLKVQPAELEDSGVYFCASREAGQGYEQYFGPGTRLTVT.

The CDR3 here is CASSQPGTGKNIQYF. DNA for the CDR3: TGTGCCAGCAGCCAACCCGGGACAGGGAAAAACATTCAGTACTTC. V usage is TRBV6-5 and J usage is TRBJ2-4; 9 bases are a match to TRBD1. With 6 bases clipped from V and 4 bases from J, the junction kept 7 bases outside the gene matches. Germline V gene lookup returns CDR1 MNHEY and CDR2 SVGAGI. The CDR3 is 15 amino acids.

Only a few counts were recorded for this clonotype. The rearrangement uses TRBV7-3 and TRBJ2-5; D is perhaps TRBD2 (6 bases). V was shortened by 1 base and J by 5 bases, with 8 bases between the two germline ends. Germline CDR1 and CDR2: SGHTA and FQGTGA. The CDR3 sequence is 13 residues long. CDR3 loop: CASSLSLAETQYF. As DNA, the CDR3 is TGTGCCAGCAGCTTAAGCCTAGCGGAGACCCAGTACTTC.

This chain uses TRBV29-1 with TRBJ1-1, with 9 bases lining up with TRBD1. V shed 3 bases and J 4 bases; nucleotides not matched to a gene: 9. The germline V gene encodes CDR1 SQVTM and CDR2 ANQGSEA. The CDR3 is 15 residues long. CDR3 DNA: TGCAGCGTTGACGGGGACAGGGTACGGGGCACTGAAGCTTTCTTT. It specifies CSVDGDRVRGTEAFF.

This clonotype was recorded a few times. The chain joins TRBV7-9 to TRBJ2-3; D gene uncertain. Trimming removed 5 bases at V and 0 bases at J, with 9 bases between. The CDR3 runs to 14 residues. Germline V gene data show CDR1 as SEHNR and CDR2 as FQNEAQ (reference sequence). The CDR3, as DNA: TGTGCCAGCAGCCTCTTAACTAGCACAGATACGCAGTATTTT. Translated, it gives CASSLLTSTDTQYF.

This clonotype has just a few counts. This rearrangement joins TRBV4-3 to TRBJ1-1, with TRBD1 as a possible D gene (6 bases). The CDR3 has 19 amino acids. Trimming stripped 0 bases from V and 4 bases from J, with 24 bases between. The germline gives CDR1 LGHNA, CDR2 YSLEER. CDR3 sequence: CASSQDPVGTTKGGTEAFF. DNA of the CDR3: TGCGCCAGCAGCCAAGATCCCGTAGGCACCACTAAAGGGGGCACTGAAGCTTTCTTT.

This clonotype was counted only a few times. The chain employs TRBV28 and TRBJ2-5; D is unclear. The end of the DNA aligns better with TRBJ2-7, so the J call may be wrong. CDR3 length: 16 residues. The germline gives CDR1 MDHEN, CDR2 SYDVKM. Here the CDR3 DNA reads TGTGCCAGCAGTTCCCGCTTAGTACATACCTCCTACGAGCAGTACTTC. It translates to CASSSRLVHTSYEQYF.

This clonotype was recorded a few times. J is TRBJ1-1 and V is TRBV6-6; D gene ambiguous. Per the germline V gene, CDR1 is MNHNY and CDR2 is SVGAGI (reference sequence). The V end was cut by 5 bases, the J end by 0 bases, with 13 bases between. This CDR3 comprises 15 residues. The CDR3 nucleotides read TGTGCCAGCAGTCCCCGACTGAACATGAACACTGAAGCTTTCTTT. Residues: CASSPRLNMNTEAFF.

This chain joins TRBV7-9 and TRBJ1-2; D may be TRBD1 (5 bases). Germline V CDR1 and CDR2: SEHNR, FQNEAQ (reference sequence). CDR3 length: 14 amino acids. V was pared by 5 bases and J by 3 bases, with 13 bases between. The CDR3 region has the DNA TGTGCCAGCAGCGCGGGACTGGGGGACTATGGCTACACCTTC. Encoded protein: CASSAGLGDYGYTF. Filled out from reference TRBV7-9 and TRBJ1-2, the complete variable domain reads DTGVSQNPRHKITKRGQNVTFRCDPISEHNRLYWYRQTLGQGPEFLTYFQNEAQLEKSRLLSDRFSAERPKGSFSTLEIQRTEQGDSAMYLCASSAGLGDYGYTFGSGTRLTVV.